This TCR beta chain originates from a study of shared clonotypes between healthy human individuals. Germline values: CDR1 SGHKS, CDR2 YYEKEE (reference sequence). This CDR3 is 13 amino acids long. V was clipped by 4 bases and J by 7 bases, with 11 bases between them. DNA at approximately 200 ng, 25,000 to 35,000 T cell genomes, went into sorted-subset replicate PCRs. Study processing details: Filtering of immunoSEQ junctional sequences could not match full-length read filtering. Here immunoSEQ multiplex PCR was the method, and the copy in TCRdb shows in-frame clones only, minus some. Clonal size and the V and J genes are those of that table, whereas D and trimming came from the DNA. Of over a million clones listed, approximately 97% are singletons.

This clonotype was sampled from a man aged 30-40 years in good health. Sequencing used naive CD4+ T cells sorted from blood. Subset of the sample: CD45RA+ positively selected. The chain joins TRBV5-5 to TRBJ1-4; D remains ambiguous. CDR3 in amino acids: CASSHLSVEKLFF. CDR3 DNA: TGTGCCAGCAGCCACTTGTCTGTTGAAAAACTGTTTTTT.